The clone carrying this T cell receptor (beta chain) was detected only once. This sample was included in a study of blood T cell repertoires in COVID-19. The overall study: In each case, the material was cDNA or gDNA derived from T cells, B-cell-depleted T cells, or PBMCs.

The assay was immunoSEQ multiplex PCR, and TCRdb's table has in-frame clones only and misses some. The table lists under 150,000 clones, around 87% of them singletons. This TCR was sampled from a woman aged 55-70 years with active COVID-19. Input material: peripheral blood.

The CDR3 DNA follows: TGTGCCAGCAGTTACCGGGGAGAGCAGTACTTC. Translation gives CASSYRGEQYF. The chain employs TRBV6-5 and TRBJ2-7, with a tentative D call TRBD2 (5 bases). The V and J ends lost 2 bases and 7 bases respectively, with 6 bases between them. Per the germline V gene, CDR1 is MNHEY and CDR2 is SVGAGI. CDR3 length: 11 amino acids.